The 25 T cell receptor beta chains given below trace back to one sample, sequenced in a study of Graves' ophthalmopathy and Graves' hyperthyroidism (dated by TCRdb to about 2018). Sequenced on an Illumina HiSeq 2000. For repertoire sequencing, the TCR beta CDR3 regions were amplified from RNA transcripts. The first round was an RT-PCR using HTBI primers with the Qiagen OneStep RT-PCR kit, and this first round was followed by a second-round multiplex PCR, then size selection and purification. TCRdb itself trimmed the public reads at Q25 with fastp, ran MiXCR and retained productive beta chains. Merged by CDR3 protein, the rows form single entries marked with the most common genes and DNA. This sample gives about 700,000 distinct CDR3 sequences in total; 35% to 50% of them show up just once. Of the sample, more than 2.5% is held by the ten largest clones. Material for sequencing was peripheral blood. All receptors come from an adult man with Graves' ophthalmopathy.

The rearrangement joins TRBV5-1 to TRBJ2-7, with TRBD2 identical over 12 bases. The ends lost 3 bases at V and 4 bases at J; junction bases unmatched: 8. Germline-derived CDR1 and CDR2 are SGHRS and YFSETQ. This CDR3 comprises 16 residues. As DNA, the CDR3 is TGCGCCAGCAGCTCCTGGCCGGGACTAGCGGGTTACGAGCAGTACTTC. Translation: CASSSWPGLAGYEQYF.

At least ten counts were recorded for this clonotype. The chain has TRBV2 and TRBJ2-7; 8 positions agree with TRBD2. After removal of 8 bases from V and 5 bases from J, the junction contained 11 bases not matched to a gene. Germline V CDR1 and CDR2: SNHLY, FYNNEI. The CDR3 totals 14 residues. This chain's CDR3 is CASREGEGRHEQYF. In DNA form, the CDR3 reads TGTGCCAGCCGGGAGGGGGAGGGCCGCCACGAGCAGTACTTC.

In DNA form, the CDR3 reads TGCAGCCTGATAAGGACAGGGAATCAGTACTTC. Amino acid sequence: CSLIRTGNQYF. The chain combines TRBV29-1 with TRBJ2-5; 8 bases agree with TRBD1. The CDR3 consists of 11 residues. V trimming: 8 bases; J trimming: 11 bases; junction bases outside the gene matches: 10. Germline V CDR1 and CDR2: SQVTM, ANQGSEA.

The CDR3 reads CSVDPGQMNTEAFF. The CDR3, as DNA: TGCAGCGTTGATCCGGGACAGATGAACACTGAAGCTTTCTTT. The chain carries TRBV29-1 and TRBJ1-1, with TRBD1 identical over 7 bases. J was trimmed by 0 bases and V by 3 bases; bases with no gene match: 4. The germline V gene has CDR1 SQVTM and CDR2 ANQGSEA. The CDR3 is made up of 14 amino acids.

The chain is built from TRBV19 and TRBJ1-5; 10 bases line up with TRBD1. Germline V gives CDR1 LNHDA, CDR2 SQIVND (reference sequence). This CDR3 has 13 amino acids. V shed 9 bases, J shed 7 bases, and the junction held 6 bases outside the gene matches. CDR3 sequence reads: CARRQGAGQPQHF. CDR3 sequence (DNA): TGTGCCAGGCGACAGGGGGCTGGCCAGCCCCAGCATTTT.

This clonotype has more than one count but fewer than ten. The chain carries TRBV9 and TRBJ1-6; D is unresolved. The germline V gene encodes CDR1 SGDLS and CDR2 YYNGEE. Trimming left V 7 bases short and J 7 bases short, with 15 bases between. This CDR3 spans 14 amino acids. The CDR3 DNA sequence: TGTGCCAGCTCACCAGACGGAGGAAATTCACCCCTCCACTTT. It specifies CASSPDGGNSPLHF.

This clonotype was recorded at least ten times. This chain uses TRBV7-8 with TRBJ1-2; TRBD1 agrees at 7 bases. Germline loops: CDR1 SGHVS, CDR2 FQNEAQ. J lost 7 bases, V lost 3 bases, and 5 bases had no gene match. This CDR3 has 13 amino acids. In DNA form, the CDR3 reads TGTGCCAGCAGCTTGGCAGGGGGATTTGGCTACACCTTC. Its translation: CASSLAGGFGYTF. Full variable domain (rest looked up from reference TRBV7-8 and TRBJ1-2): GAGVSQSPRYKVAKRGQDVALRCDPISGHVSLFWYQQALGQGPEFLTYFQNEAQLDKSGLPSDRFFAERPEGSVSTLKIQRTQQEDSAVYLCASSLAGGFGYTFGSGTRLTVV.

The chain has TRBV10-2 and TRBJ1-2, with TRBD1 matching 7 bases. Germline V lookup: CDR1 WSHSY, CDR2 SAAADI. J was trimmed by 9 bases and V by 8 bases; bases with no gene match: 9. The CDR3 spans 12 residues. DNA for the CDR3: TGCGCCAGCGGGGGACAGCCTAACAGCTACACCTTC. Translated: CASGGQPNSYTF.

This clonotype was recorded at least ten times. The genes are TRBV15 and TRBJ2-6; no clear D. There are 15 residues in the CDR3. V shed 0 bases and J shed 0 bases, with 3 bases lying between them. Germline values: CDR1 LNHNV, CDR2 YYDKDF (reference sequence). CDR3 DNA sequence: TGTGCCACCAGCAGAGATCTCTCTGGGGCCAACGTCCTGACTTTC. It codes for CATSRDLSGANVLTF.

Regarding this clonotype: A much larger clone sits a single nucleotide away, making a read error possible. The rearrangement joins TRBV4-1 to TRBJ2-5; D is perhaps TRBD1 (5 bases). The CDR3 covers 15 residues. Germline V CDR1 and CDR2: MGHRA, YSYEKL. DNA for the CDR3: TGCGCCAGCAGCCAAGATCAGGGCACCCAAGGGACCCAGTACTTC. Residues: CASSQDQGTQGTQYF.

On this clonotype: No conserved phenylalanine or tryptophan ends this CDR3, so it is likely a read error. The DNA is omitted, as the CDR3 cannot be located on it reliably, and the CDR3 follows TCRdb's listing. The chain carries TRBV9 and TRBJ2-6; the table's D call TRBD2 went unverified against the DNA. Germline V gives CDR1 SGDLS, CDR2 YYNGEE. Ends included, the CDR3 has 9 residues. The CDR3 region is CVSSVGGER.

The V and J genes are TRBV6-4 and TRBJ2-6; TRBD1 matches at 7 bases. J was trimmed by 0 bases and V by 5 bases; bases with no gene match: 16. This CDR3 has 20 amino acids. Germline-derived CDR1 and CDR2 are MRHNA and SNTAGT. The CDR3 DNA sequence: TGTGCCAGCAGTCGGGGACAGCCTCCCACACATAGCTCTGGGGCCAACGTCCTGACTTTC. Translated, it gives CASSRGQPPTHSSGANVLTF.

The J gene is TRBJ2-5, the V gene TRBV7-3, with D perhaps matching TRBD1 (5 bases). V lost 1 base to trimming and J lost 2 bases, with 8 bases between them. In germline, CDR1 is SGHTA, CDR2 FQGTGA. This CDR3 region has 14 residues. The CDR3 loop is CASSLNRQQETQYF. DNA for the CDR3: TGTGCCAGCAGCTTAAACAGACAGCAAGAGACCCAGTACTTC. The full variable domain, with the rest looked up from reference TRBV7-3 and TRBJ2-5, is GAGVSQTPSNKVTEKGKYVELRCDPISGHTALYWYRQSLGQGPEFLIYFQGTGAADDSGLPNDRFFAVRPEGSVSTLKIQRTERGDSAVYLCASSLNRQQETQYFGPGTRLLVL.

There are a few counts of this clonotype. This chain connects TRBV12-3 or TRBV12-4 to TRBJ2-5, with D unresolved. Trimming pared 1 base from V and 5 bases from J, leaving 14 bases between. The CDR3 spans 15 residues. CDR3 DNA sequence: TGTGCCAGCAGTTTAGGGTTAGGGCCTCAGGAGACCCAGTACTTC. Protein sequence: CASSLGLGPQETQYF.

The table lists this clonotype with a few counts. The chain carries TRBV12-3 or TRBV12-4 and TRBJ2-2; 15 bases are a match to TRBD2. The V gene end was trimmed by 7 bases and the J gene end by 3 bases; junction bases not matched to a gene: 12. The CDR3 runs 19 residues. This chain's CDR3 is CASTDIGTSGRTDTGELFF. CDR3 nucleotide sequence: TGTGCCAGCACCGATATAGGGACTAGCGGGAGGACCGACACCGGGGAGCTGTTTTTT.

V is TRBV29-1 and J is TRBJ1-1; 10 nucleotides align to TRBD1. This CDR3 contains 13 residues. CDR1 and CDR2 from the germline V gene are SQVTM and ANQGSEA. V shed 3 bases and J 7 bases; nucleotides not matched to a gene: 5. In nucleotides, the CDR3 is TGCAGCGTTGAGGGACAGGGGAGGGATGAAGCTTTCTTT. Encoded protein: CSVEGQGRDEAFF.

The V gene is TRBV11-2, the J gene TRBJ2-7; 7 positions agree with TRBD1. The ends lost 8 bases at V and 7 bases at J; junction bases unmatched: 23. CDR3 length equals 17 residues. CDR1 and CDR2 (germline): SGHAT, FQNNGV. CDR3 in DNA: TGTGCCAGCTCACCCTTACCCCTGGGACAGCGCTTGGAGGAGCAGTACTTC. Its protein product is CASSPLPLGQRLEEQYF.

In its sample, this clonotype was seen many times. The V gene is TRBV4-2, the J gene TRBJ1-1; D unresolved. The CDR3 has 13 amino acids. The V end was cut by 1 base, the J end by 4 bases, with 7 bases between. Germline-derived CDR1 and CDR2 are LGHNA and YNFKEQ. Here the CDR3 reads CASSQVDGTEAFF. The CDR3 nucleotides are TGTGCCAGCAGCCAAGTCGATGGCACTGAAGCTTTCTTT.

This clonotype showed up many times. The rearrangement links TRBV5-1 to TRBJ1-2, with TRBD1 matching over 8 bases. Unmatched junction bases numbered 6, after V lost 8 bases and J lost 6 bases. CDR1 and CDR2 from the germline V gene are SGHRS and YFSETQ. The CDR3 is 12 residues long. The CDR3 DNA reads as TGCGCCAGTGTGGACAGGGCCAATGGCTACACCTTC. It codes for CASVDRANGYTF.

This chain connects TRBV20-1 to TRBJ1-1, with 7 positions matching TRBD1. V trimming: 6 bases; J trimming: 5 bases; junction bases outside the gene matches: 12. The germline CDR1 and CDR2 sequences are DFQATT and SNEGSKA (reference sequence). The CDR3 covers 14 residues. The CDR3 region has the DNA TGCAGTGCCAGCTGGGACAGCCTAGGGACTGAAGCTTTCTTT. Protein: CSASWDSLGTEAFF.

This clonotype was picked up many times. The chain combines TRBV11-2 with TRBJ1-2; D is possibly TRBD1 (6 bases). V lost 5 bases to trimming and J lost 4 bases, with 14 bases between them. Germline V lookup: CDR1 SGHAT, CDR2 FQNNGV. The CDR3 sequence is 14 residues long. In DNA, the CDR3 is TGTGCCAGCAGCCCCCCGGGACATATCTATGGCTACACCTTC. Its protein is CASSPPGHIYGYTF.

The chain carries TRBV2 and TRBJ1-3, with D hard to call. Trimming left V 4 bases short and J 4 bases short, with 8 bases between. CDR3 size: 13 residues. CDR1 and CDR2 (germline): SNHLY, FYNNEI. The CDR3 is CASSVFGGNTIYF. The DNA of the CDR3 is TGTGCCAGCAGTGTATTCGGCGGAAACACCATATATTTT.

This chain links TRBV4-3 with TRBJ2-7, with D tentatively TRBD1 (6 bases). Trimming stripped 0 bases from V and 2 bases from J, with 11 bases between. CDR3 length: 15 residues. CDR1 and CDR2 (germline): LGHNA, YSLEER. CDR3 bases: TGCGCCAGCAGCCAAGAACCAGGGGCCGCCTACGAGCAGTACTTC. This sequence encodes CASSQEPGAAYEQYF.

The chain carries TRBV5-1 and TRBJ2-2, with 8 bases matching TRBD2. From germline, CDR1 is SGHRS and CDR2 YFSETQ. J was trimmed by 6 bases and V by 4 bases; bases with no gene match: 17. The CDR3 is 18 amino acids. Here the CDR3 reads CASSQGVTGLAKAGELFF. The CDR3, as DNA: TGCGCCAGCAGCCAAGGGGTGACCGGACTAGCAAAAGCCGGGGAGCTGTTTTTT.

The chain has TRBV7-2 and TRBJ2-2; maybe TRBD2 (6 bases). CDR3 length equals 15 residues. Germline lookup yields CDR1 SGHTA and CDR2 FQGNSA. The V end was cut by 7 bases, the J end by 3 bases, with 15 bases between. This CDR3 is CASTGRAGHTGELFF. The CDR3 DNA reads TGTGCCAGCACTGGGAGAGCGGGCCACACCGGGGAGCTGTTTTTT.